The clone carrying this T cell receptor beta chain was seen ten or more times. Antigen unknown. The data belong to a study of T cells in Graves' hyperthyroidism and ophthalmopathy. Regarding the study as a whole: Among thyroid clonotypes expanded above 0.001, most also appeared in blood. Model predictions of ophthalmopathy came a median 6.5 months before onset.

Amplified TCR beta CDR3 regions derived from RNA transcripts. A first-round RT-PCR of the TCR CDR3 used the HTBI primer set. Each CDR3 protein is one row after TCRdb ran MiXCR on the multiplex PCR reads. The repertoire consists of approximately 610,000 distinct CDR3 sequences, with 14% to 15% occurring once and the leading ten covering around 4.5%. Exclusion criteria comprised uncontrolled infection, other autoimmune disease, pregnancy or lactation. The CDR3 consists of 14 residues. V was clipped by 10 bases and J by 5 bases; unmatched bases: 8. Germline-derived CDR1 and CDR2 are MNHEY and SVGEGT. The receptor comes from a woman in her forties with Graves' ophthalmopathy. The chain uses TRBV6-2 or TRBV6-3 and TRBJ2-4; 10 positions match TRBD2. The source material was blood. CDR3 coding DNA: TGTGCCATCCGCACCGGACTAGCGGAAAACATTCAGTACTTC. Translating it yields CAIRTGLAENIQYF.